The rows below give T cell receptor beta chains drawn from one sample of a study of molecular identifiers for immune sequencing clone quantification. TCRdb called the PCR reads again in MiXCR, with one record for every CDR3 protein. The sample includes about 65,000 distinct CDR3 sequences, around 18% of them seen just once. Sequenced input: naive CD8+ T cells from blood, with Jurkat cell RNA spiked in. The receptors originated from a human donor in good health. Some libraries in this study had Jurkat cell RNA spiked in. CDR3s include the opening cysteine and the closing phenylalanine or tryptophan. The D gene is left open where the match is weak. Size is omitted from some rows. Given values are once, few, many or a class for expanded clones.

J: TRBJ2-7; V: TRBV4-1; D: -; size: many; DNA: TGCGCCAGCAGCCAAGTTTTAGGAAAATCCTACGAGCAGTACTTC; CDR3: CASSQVLGKSYEQYF
J: TRBJ1-3; V: TRBV7-9; D: -; size: many; DNA: TGTGCCAGCAGCTTACCAACGCCGACCCGCTCTGGAAACACCATATATTTT; CDR3: CASSLPTPTRSGNTIYF
J: TRBJ1-5; V: TRBV28; D: -; size: few; DNA: TGTGCCAGCAGTTCCCCCGTGGGGGGCAGACAGCCCCAGCATTTT; CDR3: CASSSPVGGRQPQHF
J: TRBJ1-5; V: TRBV12-3/TRBV12-4; D: TRBD1; size: many; DNA: TGTGCCAGCAGTTCGCCCGGGACAGGTAATCAGCCCCAGCATTTT; CDR3: CASSSPGTGNQPQHF
J: TRBJ2-1; V: TRBV6-1; D: -; size: few; DNA: TGTGCCAGCGGAATGGACCACTACAATGAGCAGTTCTTC; CDR3: CASGMDHYNEQFF
J: TRBJ2-1; V: TRBV5-4; D: TRBD2; size: -; DNA: TGTGCCAGCAGCTTGTCCGGGACTAGCAATGGGCAGTTCTTC; CDR3: CASSLSGTSNGQFF
J: TRBJ2-1; V: TRBV12-5; D: TRBD2; size: -; DNA: TGTGCTAGTGGTTTGTCGGCTAGCGGGAGGGCGGGTCGAGATGAGCAGTTCTTC; CDR3: CASGLSASGRAGRDEQFF
J: TRBJ1-2; V: TRBV5-1; D: TRBD1; size: -; DNA: TGCGCCAGCAGCGAGACAGGGGGCGCAGGTGGCTACACCTTC; CDR3: CASSETGGAGGYTF
J: TRBJ1-2; V: TRBV6-1; D: -; size: many; DNA: TGTGCCAGCAGTGAACTAGGGAATAGCTATGGCTACACCTTC; CDR3: CASSELGNSYGYTF
J: TRBJ2-7; V: TRBV15; D: TRBD1; size: few; DNA: TGTGCCACCAGCAGACCAGGAGGGGACAGGCTCGACCCTTGGACCTACGAGCAGTACTTC; CDR3: CATSRPGGDRLDPWTYEQYF
J: TRBJ2-7; V: TRBV14; D: -; size: many; DNA: TGTGCCAGCAGCCAAGATAGTGTAGAGCAGTACTTC; CDR3: CASSQDSVEQYF
J: TRBJ2-1; V: TRBV12-5; D: -; size: few; DNA: TGTGCTAGTGGTTTGGTATACGGTTCCTACAATGAGCAGTTCTTC; CDR3: CASGLVYGSYNEQFF
J: TRBJ2-2; V: TRBV12-3/TRBV12-4; D: -; size: -; DNA: TGTGCCAGCAGTTTAGGGGAAACCGGGGAGCTGTGTTTT; CDR3: CASSLGETGELCF
J: TRBJ2-7; V: TRBV30; D: -; size: once; DNA: TGTGCCTGGAGTGTACAGGGCGGCGAGCAGTACTTC; CDR3: CAWSVQGGEQYF
J: TRBJ1-6; V: TRBV7-9; D: -; size: -; DNA: TGTGCCAGCAGCTCCAGCGTCAATAATTCACCCCTCCACTTT; CDR3: CASSSSVNNSPLHF
J: TRBJ1-1; V: TRBV10-2; D: -; size: few; DNA: TGCGCCAGCAGTGAATCCCTGACCACTGAAGCTTTCTTT; CDR3: CASSESLTTEAFF
J: TRBJ1-4; V: TRBV12-3/TRBV12-4; D: -; size: many; DNA: TGTGCCAGCAGTTTTTATCTCACAGGCACTAATGAAAAACTGTTTTTT; CDR3: CASSFYLTGTNEKLFF
J: TRBJ2-5; V: TRBV11-2; D: -; size: many; DNA: TGTGCCAGCAGCTTATACAGACAGTTAGAGACCCAGTACTTC; CDR3: CASSLYRQLETQYF
J: TRBJ2-3; V: TRBV2; D: TRBD2; size: many; DNA: TGTGCCAGCAGTGAAGTCTTCCTAGCGGAGAGCACAGATACGCAGTATTTT; CDR3: CASSEVFLAESTDTQYF
J: TRBJ2-1; V: TRBV2; D: -; size: few; DNA: TGTGCCATCTTTAAGGGAAGAAGGGAGGAGGGAAATGAGCAGTTCTTC; CDR3: CAIFKGRREEGNEQFF
J: TRBJ1-5; V: TRBV2; D: -; size: many; DNA: TGTGCCAGCAGTGAAGGGGGGAGCCAGCCCCAGCATTTT; CDR3: CASSEGGSQPQHF
J: TRBJ1-1; V: TRBV5-4; D: -; size: few; DNA: TGTGCCAGCAGCTTCGCAGGTGGTACTGAAGCTTTCTTT; CDR3: CASSFAGGTEAFF
J: TRBJ2-7; V: TRBV7-8; D: -; size: many; DNA: TGTGCCAGCAGAAACTCGGACTGGGTCTTGGGAGAGCAGTACTTC; CDR3: CASRNSDWVLGEQYF
J: TRBJ2-1; V: TRBV19; D: -; size: many; DNA: TGTGCCAGTAGTATAGCCGGACTACCCAACAATGAGCAGTTCTTC; CDR3: CASSIAGLPNNEQFF
J: TRBJ2-1; V: TRBV19; D: -; size: few; DNA: TGTGCCAGTAGTATAGATCCGGCTAGCGCCTACAATGAGCAGTTCTTC; CDR3: CASSIDPASAYNEQFF
J: TRBJ2-3; V: TRBV29-1; D: -; size: many; DNA: TGCAGCGTTGAGAGGGGGGGACTACTATCCACAGATACGCAGTATTTT; CDR3: CSVERGGLLSTDTQYF